This passage covers 20 T cell receptor beta chains from one sample sequenced in a study of cytomegalovirus exposure and HLA in healthy donors. The method was immunoSEQ multiplex PCR; TCRdb's version includes in-frame clones alone and lacks a portion of them. The data hold 260,000 or so clones, with 70% to 90% observed a single time. Sequenced material: PBMCs. The source is a woman aged 18-29 years in good health and CMV-seronegative.

This clone was observed a few times. The genes are TRBV4-3 and TRBJ2-1, with 10 bases aligning to TRBD2. With 1 base clipped from V and 0 bases from J, the junction kept 3 bases outside the gene matches. Germline loops: CDR1 LGHNA, CDR2 YSLEER. The CDR3 sequence is 17 residues long. CDR3 coding DNA: TGCGCCAGCAGCCAAGGACTAGCGGGCCTCTCCTACAATGAGCAGTTCTTC. It encodes CASSQGLAGLSYNEQFF.

The chain links TRBV7-6 to TRBJ2-7; tentative D call: TRBD2 (5 bases). Germline CDR1 and CDR2: SGHVS and FNYEAQ. Trimming pared 1 base from V and 0 bases from J, leaving 10 bases between. This CDR3 region has 15 residues. Here the CDR3 reads CASSLGRAFSYEQYF. Written as DNA, the CDR3 is TGTGCCAGCAGCTTAGGGCGGGCCTTCTCCTACGAGCAGTACTTC.

This clone was seen a single time. The chain employs TRBV7-3 and TRBJ2-2; a weak D match, TRBD2 (6 bases). Germline values: CDR1 SGHTA, CDR2 FQGTGA. The CDR3 runs 16 residues. V was clipped by 2 bases and J by 5 bases, with 15 bases between them. CDR3 protein: CASSLVGAGQTGELFF. CDR3 sequence (DNA): TGTGCCAGCAGCTTAGTCGGGGCGGGGCAAACCGGGGAGCTGTTTTTT.

V and J are TRBV28 and TRBJ1-4; a possible D gene is TRBD1 (5 bases). CDR1 and CDR2 from the germline V gene are MDHEN and SYDVKM. Trimming pared 3 bases from V and 10 bases from J, leaving 15 bases between. The CDR3 length is 14 residues. The DNA of the CDR3 is TGTGCCAGCAGTTTCAGTCCCAACGGGGGAAAACTGTTTTTT. It yields the protein CASSFSPNGGKLFF.

J is TRBJ2-1 and V is TRBV7-3; TRBD2 aligns across 11 bases. V lost 4 bases to trimming and J lost 6 bases; unmatched junction nucleotides: 5. CDR1 and CDR2 from the germline V gene are SGHTA and FQGTGA. The CDR3 loop spans 15 amino acids. The CDR3 reads CASSSGLAERNEQFF. The DNA of the CDR3 is TGTGCCAGCAGCTCGGGACTAGCGGAGCGCAATGAGCAGTTCTTC.

This clone was detected only a few times. V is TRBV5-1 and J is TRBJ2-7; a possible D gene is TRBD2 (5 bases). The CDR3 runs 14 residues. Germline V CDR1 and CDR2: SGHRS, YFSETQ. With 4 bases removed from V and 3 bases from J, the gap between germline ends came to 14 bases. CDR3 DNA: TGCGCCAGCAGCCGTACGACCGGGGACTACGAGCAGTACTTC. Translating it yields CASSRTTGDYEQYF.

This clone was counted between two and nine times. The chain employs TRBV5-6 and TRBJ1-1; 7 bases are shared with TRBD1. V was pared by 4 bases and J by 0 bases, with 9 bases of the junction left unmatched. Per germline, CDR1 SGHDT and CDR2 YYEEEE. This CDR3 comprises 16 residues. CDR3 loop: CASSQILTGLNTEAFF. In nucleotides, the CDR3 is TGTGCCAGCAGCCAAATCCTGACAGGGTTGAACACTGAAGCTTTCTTT.

This clone has just one count. V usage is TRBV2 and J usage is TRBJ2-2; D perhaps matches TRBD1 (5 bases). The CDR3 loop spans 16 amino acids. Germline CDR1 is SNHLY and CDR2 is FYNNEI. V shed 7 bases and J shed 0 bases, with 15 bases lying between them. The CDR3 DNA is TGTGCCAGCACCGAAGTGGGGCCTACGAACACCGGGGAGCTGTTTTTT. Its translation: CASTEVGPTNTGELFF.

The V and J genes are TRBV2 and TRBJ2-7; weak D call: TRBD1 (6 bases). V was shortened by 4 bases and J by 1 base, with 8 bases between the two germline ends. This CDR3 contains 13 residues. Germline assignment: CDR1 SNHLY and CDR2 FYNNEI. Here the CDR3 reads CASSAQGSYEQYF. As DNA, the CDR3 is TGTGCCAGCAGTGCACAGGGATCCTACGAGCAGTACTTC.

The chain combines TRBV28 with TRBJ1-2; D is undetermined. Trimming stripped 6 bases from V and 4 bases from J, with 6 bases between. There are 11 residues in the CDR3. CDR1 MDHEN and CDR2 SYDVKM come from the germline V gene. This CDR3 reads CASSKAYGYTF. In DNA form, the CDR3 reads TGTGCCAGCAGCAAAGCCTATGGCTACACCTTC.

DNA of the CDR3: TGTGCCAGTAGTATAGGAGGGACAGGGACCTACCAAGAGACCCAGTACTTC. Protein: CASSIGGTGTYQETQYF. This chain connects TRBV19 to TRBJ2-5; TRBD1 agrees at 9 bases. V trimming: 1 base; J trimming: 0 bases; junction bases outside the gene matches: 6. This CDR3 has 17 residues. CDR1 LNHDA and CDR2 SQIVND come from the germline V gene (reference sequence).

The chain joins TRBV14 to TRBJ2-5; no clear D. The CDR3 spans 12 residues. V gave up 1 base and J gave up 5 bases, with 5 bases separating them. The germline V gene has CDR1 SGHDN and CDR2 FVKESK. CDR3: CASSQGAETQYF. In nucleotides, the CDR3 is TGTGCCAGCAGCCAAGGAGCGGAGACCCAGTACTTC.

J is TRBJ1-1 and V is TRBV27; D gene uncertain. Per the germline V gene, CDR1 is MNHEY and CDR2 is SMNVEV (reference sequence). This CDR3 is built from 14 residues. Trimming shortened V by 4 bases and J by 0 bases, and 9 bases separated the two germline ends. The chain's CDR3 is CASSYTSLNTEAFF. The CDR3 nucleotides read TGTGCCAGCAGTTACACCTCCTTGAACACTGAAGCTTTCTTT.

This clone occurred once. The rearrangement uses TRBV9 and TRBJ1-5, with D perhaps matching TRBD1 (5 bases). The CDR3 is 15 amino acids. Germline V gene sequence: CDR1 SGDLS, CDR2 YYNGEE. V gave up 4 bases and J gave up 3 bases, with 14 bases separating them. CDR3 amino acids: CASSPQDTDNQPQHF. The CDR3 DNA reads as TGTGCCAGCAGCCCCCAGGACACTGACAATCAGCCCCAGCATTTT.

The chain is built from TRBV6-5 and TRBJ2-7; D is possibly TRBD2 (7 bases). Between the trimmed V and J ends, which lost 10 bases and 2 bases, there was a span of 21 bases. Germline CDR1 MNHEY, CDR2 SVGAGI. This CDR3 is 15 amino acids long. CDR3 coding DNA: TGTGCCACGGGGCGGGGAGGGGGTTTAGCCTACGAGCAGTACTTC. This translates into CATGRGGGLAYEQYF.

With respect to this clone: Other DNA sequences of this sample code for an identical CDR3. The CDR3 bases are TGTGCCAGCTCCTCGACAGGGGACTATGGCTACACCTTC. Residues: CASSSTGDYGYTF. The gene calls are TRBV27 and TRBJ1-2, with 8 bases aligning to TRBD1. The CDR3 has 13 amino acids. V trimming: 8 bases; J trimming: 3 bases; junction bases outside the gene matches: 5. Germline loops: CDR1 MNHEY, CDR2 SMNVEV (reference sequence).

The rearrangement links TRBV28 to TRBJ2-1; 8 bases match TRBD2. Germline V lookup: CDR1 MDHEN, CDR2 SYDVKM. V lost 5 bases, J lost 3 bases, and 6 bases stayed unmatched. CDR3 size: 15 residues. The CDR3 is CASSPGTSNYNEQFF. As DNA, the CDR3 is TGTGCCAGCAGTCCGGGGACTAGTAACTACAATGAGCAGTTCTTC.

J is TRBJ2-3 and V is TRBV27; the match to TRBD2 covers 7 bases. From germline, CDR1 is MNHEY and CDR2 SMNVEV (reference sequence). Trimming cost V 10 bases and J 0 bases; bases outside gene matches: 7. The CDR3 length is 14 residues. The CDR3 here is CATPGGVSTDTQYF. CDR3 in DNA: TGTGCCACCCCGGGAGGAGTTAGCACAGATACGCAGTATTTT.

V usage is TRBV2 and J usage is TRBJ2-1; 7 positions match TRBD2. This CDR3 contains 14 residues. Germline assignment: CDR1 SNHLY and CDR2 FYNNEI. The junction had 12 bases not matched to a gene; V was cut back by 8 bases and J by 8 bases. The CDR3 DNA reads TGTGCCAGCCTAGCGGTACCCCGGGGAGATGAGCAGTTCTTC. Amino acids: CASLAVPRGDEQFF. The full variable domain, rest sourced from reference TRBV2 and TRBJ2-1, is EPEVTQTPSHQVTQMGQEVILRCVPISNHLYFYWYRQILGQKVEFLVSFYNNEISEKSEIFDDQFSVERPDGSNFTLKIRSTKLEDSAMYFCASLAVPRGDEQFFGPGTRLTVL.

This clone has just a few counts. The rearrangement uses TRBV14 and TRBJ2-7; the D is unclear. Trimming took off 2 bases at V and 3 bases at J, with 8 bases between the two ends. This CDR3 is 13 amino acids long. Germline CDR1 reads SGHDN; CDR2 reads FVKESK. The CDR3 loop reads CASSQLAYYEQYF. CDR3 nucleotide sequence: TGTGCCAGCAGCCAACTGGCTTACTACGAGCAGTACTTC.